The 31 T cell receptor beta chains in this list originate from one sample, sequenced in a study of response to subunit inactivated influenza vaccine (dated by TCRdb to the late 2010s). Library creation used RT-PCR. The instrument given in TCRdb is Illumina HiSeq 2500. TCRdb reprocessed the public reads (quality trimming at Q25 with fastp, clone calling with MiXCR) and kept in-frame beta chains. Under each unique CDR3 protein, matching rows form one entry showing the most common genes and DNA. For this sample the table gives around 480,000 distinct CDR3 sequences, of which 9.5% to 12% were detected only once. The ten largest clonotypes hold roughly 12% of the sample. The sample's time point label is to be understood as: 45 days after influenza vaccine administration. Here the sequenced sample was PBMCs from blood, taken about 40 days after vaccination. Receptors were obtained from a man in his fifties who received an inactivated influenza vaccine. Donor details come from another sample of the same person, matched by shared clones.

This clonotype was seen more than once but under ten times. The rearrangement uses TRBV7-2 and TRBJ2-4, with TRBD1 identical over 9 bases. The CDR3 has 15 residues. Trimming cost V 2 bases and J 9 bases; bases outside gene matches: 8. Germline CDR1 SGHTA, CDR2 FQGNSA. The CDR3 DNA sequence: TGTGCCAGCAGCTTATTATTGGGACAGGGTAGCATTCAGTACTTC. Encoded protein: CASSLLLGQGSIQYF.

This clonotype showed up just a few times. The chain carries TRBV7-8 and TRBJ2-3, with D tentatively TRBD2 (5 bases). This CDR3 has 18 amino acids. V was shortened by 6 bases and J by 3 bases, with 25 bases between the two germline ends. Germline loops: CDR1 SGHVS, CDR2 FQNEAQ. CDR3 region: CASRAGTSSFSRTDTQYF. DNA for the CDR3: TGTGCCAGCAGGGCCGGAACTAGTAGCTTTTCTAGGACAGATACGCAGTATTTT.

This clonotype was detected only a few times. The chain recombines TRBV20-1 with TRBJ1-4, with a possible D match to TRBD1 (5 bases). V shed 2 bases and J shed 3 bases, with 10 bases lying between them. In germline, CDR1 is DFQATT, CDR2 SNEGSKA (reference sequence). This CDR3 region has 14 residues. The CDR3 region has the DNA TGCAGTGCTAGACCGGCAGGGCCTAATGAAAAACTGTTTTTT. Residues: CSARPAGPNEKLFF.

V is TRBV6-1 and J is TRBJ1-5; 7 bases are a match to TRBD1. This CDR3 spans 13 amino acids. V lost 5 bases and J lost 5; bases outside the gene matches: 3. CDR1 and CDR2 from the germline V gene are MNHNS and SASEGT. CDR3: CASSRQGYQPQHF. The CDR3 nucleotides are TGTGCCAGCAGTCGACAGGGATATCAGCCCCAGCATTTT.

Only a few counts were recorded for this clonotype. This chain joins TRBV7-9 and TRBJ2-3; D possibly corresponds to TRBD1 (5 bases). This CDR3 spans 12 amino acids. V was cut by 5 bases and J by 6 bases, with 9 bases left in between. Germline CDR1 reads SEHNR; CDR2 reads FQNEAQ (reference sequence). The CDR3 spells CASSSKGDTQYF. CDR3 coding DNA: TGTGCCAGCAGCAGCAAGGGGGATACGCAGTATTTT.

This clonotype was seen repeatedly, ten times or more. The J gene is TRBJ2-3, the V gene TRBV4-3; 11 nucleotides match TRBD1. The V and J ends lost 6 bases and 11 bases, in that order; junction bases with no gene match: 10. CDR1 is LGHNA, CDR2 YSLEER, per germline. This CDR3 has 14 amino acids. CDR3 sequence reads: CASRPGQGVAKQYF. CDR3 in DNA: TGCGCCAGCAGACCGGGACAGGGGGTAGCAAAGCAGTATTTT.

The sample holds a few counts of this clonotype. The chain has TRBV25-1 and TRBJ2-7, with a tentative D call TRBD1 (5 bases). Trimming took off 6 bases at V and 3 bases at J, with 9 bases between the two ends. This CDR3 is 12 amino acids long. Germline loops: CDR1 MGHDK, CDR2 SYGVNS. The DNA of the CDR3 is TGTGCCAGCAGCGACAGTCTCTACGAGCAGTACTTC. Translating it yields CASSDSLYEQYF.

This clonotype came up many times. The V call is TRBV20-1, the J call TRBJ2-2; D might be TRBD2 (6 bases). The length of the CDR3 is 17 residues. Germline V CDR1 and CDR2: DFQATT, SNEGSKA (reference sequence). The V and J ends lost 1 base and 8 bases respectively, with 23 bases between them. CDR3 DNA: TGCAGTGCTAGAGCCTGGGCCTACGGGGAGGACCTGGGGGAGCTGTTTTTT. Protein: CSARAWAYGEDLGELFF.

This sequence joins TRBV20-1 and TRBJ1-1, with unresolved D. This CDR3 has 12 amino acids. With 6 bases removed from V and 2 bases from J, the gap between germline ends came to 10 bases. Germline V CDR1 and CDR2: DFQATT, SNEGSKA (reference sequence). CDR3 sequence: CSANHPNTEAFF. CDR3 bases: TGCAGTGCCAACCACCCTAACACTGAAGCTTTCTTT.

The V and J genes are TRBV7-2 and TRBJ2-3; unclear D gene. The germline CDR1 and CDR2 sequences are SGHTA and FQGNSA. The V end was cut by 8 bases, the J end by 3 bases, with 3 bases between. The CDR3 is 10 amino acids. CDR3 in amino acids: CASGTDTQYF. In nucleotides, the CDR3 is TGTGCCAGCGGGACAGATACGCAGTATTTT. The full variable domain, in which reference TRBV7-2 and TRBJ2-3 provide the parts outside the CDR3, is GAGVSQSPSNKVTEKGKDVELRCDPISGHTALYWYRQSLGQGLEFLIYFQGNSAPDKSGLPSDRFSAERTGGSVSTLTIQRTQQEDSAVYLCASGTDTQYFGPGTRLTVL.

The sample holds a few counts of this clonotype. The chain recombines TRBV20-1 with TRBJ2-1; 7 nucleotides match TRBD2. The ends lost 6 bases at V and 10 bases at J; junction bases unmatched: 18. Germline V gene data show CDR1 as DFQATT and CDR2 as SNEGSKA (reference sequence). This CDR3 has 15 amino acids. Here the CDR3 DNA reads TGCAGTGCCCCCACGCGGGGAGGGCCGTTTCAGGAGCAGTTCTTC. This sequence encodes CSAPTRGGPFQEQFF.

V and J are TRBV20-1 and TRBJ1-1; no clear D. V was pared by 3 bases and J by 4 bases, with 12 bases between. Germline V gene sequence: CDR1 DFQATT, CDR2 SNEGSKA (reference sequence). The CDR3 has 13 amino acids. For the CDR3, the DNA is TGCAGTGCTAGTTCGAGTCTGAGCACTGAAGCTTTCTTT. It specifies CSASSSLSTEAFF.

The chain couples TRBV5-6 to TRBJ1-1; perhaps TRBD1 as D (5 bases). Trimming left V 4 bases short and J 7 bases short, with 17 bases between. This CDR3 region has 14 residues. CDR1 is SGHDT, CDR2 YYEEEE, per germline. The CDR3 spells CASSLRGGTGEAFF. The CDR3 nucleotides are TGTGCCAGCAGCCTAAGGGGTGGAACGGGTGAAGCTTTCTTT.

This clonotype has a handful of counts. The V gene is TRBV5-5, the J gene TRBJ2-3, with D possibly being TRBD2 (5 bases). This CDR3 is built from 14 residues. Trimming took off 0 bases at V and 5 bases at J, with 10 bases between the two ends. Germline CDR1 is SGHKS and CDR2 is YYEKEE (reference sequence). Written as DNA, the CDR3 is TGTGCCAGCAGCTTGGAGTGGGAGAAAGATACGCAGTATTTT. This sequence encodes CASSLEWEKDTQYF.

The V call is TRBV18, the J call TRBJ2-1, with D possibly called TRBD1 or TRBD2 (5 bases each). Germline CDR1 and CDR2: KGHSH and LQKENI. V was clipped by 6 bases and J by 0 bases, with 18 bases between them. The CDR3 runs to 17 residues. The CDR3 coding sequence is TGTGCCAGCTCGCCGCCGACCGGGACGGGCTCCTACAATGAGCAGTTCTTC. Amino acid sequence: CASSPPTGTGSYNEQFF.

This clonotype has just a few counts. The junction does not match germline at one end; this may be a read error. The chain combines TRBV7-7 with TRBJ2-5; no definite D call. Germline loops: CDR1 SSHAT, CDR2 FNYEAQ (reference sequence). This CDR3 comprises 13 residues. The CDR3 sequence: CASSHSEKETQYF. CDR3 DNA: TGTGCTAGCAGTCACTCCGAGAAAGAGACCCAGTACTTC. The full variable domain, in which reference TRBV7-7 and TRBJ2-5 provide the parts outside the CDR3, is GAGVSQSPRYKVTKRGQDVTLRCDPISSHATLYWYQQALGQGPEFLTYFNYEAQPDKSGLPSDRFSAERPEGSISTLTIQRTEQRDSAMYRCASSHSEKETQYFGPGTRLLVL.

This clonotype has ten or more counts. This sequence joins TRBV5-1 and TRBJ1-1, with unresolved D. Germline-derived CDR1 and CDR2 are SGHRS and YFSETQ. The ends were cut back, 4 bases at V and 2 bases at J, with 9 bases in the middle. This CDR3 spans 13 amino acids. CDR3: CASSRTQNTEAFF. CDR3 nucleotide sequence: TGCGCCAGCAGCCGGACTCAAAACACTGAAGCTTTCTTT.

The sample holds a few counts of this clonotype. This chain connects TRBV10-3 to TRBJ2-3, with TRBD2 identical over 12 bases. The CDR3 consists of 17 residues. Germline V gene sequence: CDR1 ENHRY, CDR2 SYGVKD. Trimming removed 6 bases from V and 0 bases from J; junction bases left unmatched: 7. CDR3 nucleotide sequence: TGTGCCATCAGAGACTCGACTAGCGGGGGAAGCACAGATACGCAGTATTTT. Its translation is CAIRDSTSGGSTDTQYF.

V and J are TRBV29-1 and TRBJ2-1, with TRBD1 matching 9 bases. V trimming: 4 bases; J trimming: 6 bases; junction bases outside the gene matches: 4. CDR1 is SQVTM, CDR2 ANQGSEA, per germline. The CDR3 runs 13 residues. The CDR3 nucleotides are TGCAGCGTTGTAGGGACAGGGTTCAATGAGCAGTTCTTC. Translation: CSVVGTGFNEQFF.

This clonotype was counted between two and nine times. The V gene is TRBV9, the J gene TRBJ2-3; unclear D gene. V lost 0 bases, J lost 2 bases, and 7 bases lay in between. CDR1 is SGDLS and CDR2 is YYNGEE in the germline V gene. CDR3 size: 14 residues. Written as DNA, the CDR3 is TGTGCCAGCAGCGTAGGGTGGATCACAGATACGCAGTATTTT. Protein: CASSVGWITDTQYF.

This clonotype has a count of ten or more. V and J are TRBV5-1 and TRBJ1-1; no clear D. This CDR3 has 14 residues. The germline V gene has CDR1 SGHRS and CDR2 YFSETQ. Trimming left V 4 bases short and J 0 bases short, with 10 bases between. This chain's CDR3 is CASSQQSMNTEAFF. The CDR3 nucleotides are TGCGCCAGCAGCCAACAGAGCATGAACACTGAAGCTTTCTTT.

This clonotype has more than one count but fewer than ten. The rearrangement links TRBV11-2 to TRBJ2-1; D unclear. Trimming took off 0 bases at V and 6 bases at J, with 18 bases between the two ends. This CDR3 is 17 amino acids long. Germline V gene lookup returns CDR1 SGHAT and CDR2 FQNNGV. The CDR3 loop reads CASSLDWAEPLFNEQFF. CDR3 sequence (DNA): TGTGCCAGCAGCTTAGATTGGGCGGAACCCCTCTTCAATGAGCAGTTCTTC.

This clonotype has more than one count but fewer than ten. The CDR3 sequence: CSAPDGNLYEQYF. The CDR3 DNA follows: TGCAGTGCGCCGGACGGGAACCTCTACGAGCAGTACTTC. The rearrangement joins TRBV20-1 to TRBJ2-7; D might be TRBD2 (5 bases). This CDR3 region has 13 residues. In germline, CDR1 is DFQATT, CDR2 SNEGSKA (reference sequence). V was pared by 6 bases and J by 3 bases, with 15 bases between.

The CDR3 DNA is TGTGCCAGCAGCGTAGGCACAGGGCGGTCCTACGAGCAGTACTTC. It is translated as CASSVGTGRSYEQYF. This sequence joins TRBV9 and TRBJ2-7, with D possibly being TRBD1 (6 bases). The CDR3 contains 15 residues. From germline, CDR1 is SGDLS and CDR2 YYNGEE. V lost 0 bases to trimming and J lost 1 base, with 11 bases between them.

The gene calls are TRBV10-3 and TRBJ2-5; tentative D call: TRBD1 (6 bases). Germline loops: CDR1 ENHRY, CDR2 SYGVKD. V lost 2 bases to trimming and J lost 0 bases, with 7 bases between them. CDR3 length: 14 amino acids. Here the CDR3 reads CAISEDRYQETQYF. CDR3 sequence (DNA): TGTGCCATCAGTGAGGACAGGTACCAAGAGACCCAGTACTTC.

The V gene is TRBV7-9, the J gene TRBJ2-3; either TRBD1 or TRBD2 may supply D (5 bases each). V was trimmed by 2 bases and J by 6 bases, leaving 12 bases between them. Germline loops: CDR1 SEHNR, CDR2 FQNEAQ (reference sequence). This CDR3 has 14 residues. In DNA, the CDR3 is TGTGCCAGCAGCTTAAGAGGGGTGGGGGATACGCAGTATTTT. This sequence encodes CASSLRGVGDTQYF.

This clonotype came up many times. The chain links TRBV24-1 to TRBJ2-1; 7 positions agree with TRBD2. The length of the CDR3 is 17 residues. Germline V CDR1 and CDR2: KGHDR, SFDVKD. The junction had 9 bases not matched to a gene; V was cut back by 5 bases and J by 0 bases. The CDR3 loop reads CATSGFGRQSSYNEQFF. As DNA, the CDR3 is TGTGCCACCAGTGGCTTCGGGAGGCAGAGCTCCTACAATGAGCAGTTCTTC.

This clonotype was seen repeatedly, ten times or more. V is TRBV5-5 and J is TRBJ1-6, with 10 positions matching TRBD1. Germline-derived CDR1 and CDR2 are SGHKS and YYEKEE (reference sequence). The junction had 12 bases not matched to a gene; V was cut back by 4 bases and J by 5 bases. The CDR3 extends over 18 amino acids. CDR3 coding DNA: TGTGCCAGCAGCCCCGGGACAGGGGAGAGGATTGATAATTCACCCCTCCACTTT. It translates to CASSPGTGERIDNSPLHF.

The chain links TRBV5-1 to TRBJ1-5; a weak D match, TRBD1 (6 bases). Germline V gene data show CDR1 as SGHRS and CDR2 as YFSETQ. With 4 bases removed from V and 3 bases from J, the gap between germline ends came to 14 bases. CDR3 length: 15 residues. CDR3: CASSLTGSLNQPQHF. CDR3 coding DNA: TGCGCCAGCAGCCTTACAGGGAGCCTCAATCAGCCCCAGCATTTT.

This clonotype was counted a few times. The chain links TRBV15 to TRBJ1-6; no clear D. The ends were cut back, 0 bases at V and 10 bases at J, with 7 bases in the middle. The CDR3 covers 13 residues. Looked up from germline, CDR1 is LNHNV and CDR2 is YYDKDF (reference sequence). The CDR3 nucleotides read TGTGCCACCAGCAGAGATCCCGGCTCACCCCTCCACTTT. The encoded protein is CATSRDPGSPLHF.

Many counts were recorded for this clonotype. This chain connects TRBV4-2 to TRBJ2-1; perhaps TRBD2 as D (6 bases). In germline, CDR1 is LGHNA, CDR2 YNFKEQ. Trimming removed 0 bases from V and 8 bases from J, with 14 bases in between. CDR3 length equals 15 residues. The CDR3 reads CASSQDPASVYEQFF. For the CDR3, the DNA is TGTGCCAGCAGCCAAGATCCGGCTAGCGTCTATGAGCAGTTCTTC.